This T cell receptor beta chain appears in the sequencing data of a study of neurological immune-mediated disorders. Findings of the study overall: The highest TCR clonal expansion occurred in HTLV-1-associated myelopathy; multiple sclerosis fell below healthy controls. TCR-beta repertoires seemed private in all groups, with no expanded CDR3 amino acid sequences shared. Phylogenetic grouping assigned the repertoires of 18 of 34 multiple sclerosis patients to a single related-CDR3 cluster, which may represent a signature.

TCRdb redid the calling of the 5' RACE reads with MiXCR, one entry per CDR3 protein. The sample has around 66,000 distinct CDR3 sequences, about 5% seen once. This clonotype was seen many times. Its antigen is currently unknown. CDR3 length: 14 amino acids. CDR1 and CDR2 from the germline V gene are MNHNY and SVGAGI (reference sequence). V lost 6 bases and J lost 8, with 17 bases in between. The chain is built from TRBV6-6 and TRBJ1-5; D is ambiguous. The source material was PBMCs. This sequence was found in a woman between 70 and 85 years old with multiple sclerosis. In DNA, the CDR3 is TGTGCCAGCAGCGAAACAGAGAGGAATAAGCCCCAGCATTTT. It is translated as CASSETERNKPQHF.